This is a list of T cell receptor beta chains from one sample in a study of tumour-infiltrating T cells in Burkitt lymphoma. Sequenced by immunoSEQ multiplex PCR; TCRdb stores in-frame clones only, minus some. This table holds some 15,000 clones, around four fifths found once. Sequencing was performed on tumor tissue. These receptors were taken from a human donor with diffuse large B-cell lymphoma. Each CDR3 is given with its conserved first and last residue. The D gene is left open where the match is weak. Part of the rows lack a size; the others show once, few, many or a class for expanded clones.

d_call | j_call | v_call | clone_size | cdr3_nt | cdr3_aa
. | TRBJ2-7 | TRBV12-5 | few | TGTGCTAGTGGTTCCCTATGGGAGCAGTACTTC | CASGSLWEQYF
. | TRBJ1-2 | TRBV5-5 | . | TGTGCCAGCAGCTTAACCAGGGCTAGCTATGGCTACACCTTC | CASSLTRASYGYTF
. | TRBJ2-1 | TRBV11-2 | few | TGTGCCAGCAGCTTCGCGGGACTTCCGTTAAATGAGCAGTTCTTC | CASSFAGLPLNEQFF
. | TRBJ2-3 | TRBV6-1 | . | TGTGCCAGCAAGAGAAAACAGGAGAGCACAGATACGCAGTATTTT | CASKRKQESTDTQYF
TRBD1 | TRBJ1-1 | TRBV7-2 | . | TGTGCCAGCAGCCGACTTCTTACAGGGGGTGAAGCTTTCTTT | CASSRLLTGGEAFF
. | TRBJ2-5 | TRBV4-3 | . | TGCGCCAGCAGCCAAGATCTCTGGGAGACCCAGTACTTC | CASSQDLWETQYF
TRBD1 | TRBJ1-4 | TRBV4-3 | . | TGCGCCAGCAGCCCCGGGACAGGGAGTGAAAAACTGTTTTTT | CASSPGTGSEKLFF
TRBD2 | TRBJ2-1 | TRBV5-1 | once | TGCGCCAGCAGCGCCCTGACTAGCGTTGACAATGAGCAGTTCTTC | CASSALTSVDNEQFF
. | TRBJ1-1 | TRBV5-4 | . | TGTGCCAGCAGCCTAAACACTGAAGCTTTCTTT | CASSLNTEAFF
TRBD2 | TRBJ2-1 | TRBV7-2 | . | TGTGCCAGCAGCCCCGGACTAGCGGGCGCGAATGAGCAGTTCTTC | CASSPGLAGANEQFF
. | TRBJ2-2 | TRBV9 | . | TGTGCCAGCAGTCTAAGCACCGGGGAGCTGTTTTTT | CASSLSTGELFF
TRBD2 | TRBJ2-2 | TRBV11-2 | . | TGTGCCAGCAGCTTATTCGCGGGAGGGACGAACACCGGGGAGCTGTTTTTT | CASSLFAGGTNTGELFF
TRBD2 | TRBJ2-3 | TRBV5-1 | few | TGCGCCAGCAGCTTCAGGGCTAGCGGGACCACCACAGATACGCAGTATTTT | CASSFRASGTTTDTQYF
. | TRBJ2-2 | TRBV29-1 | . | TGCAGCGGCCTGGGACGGGACACCGGGGAGCTGTTTTTT | CSGLGRDTGELFF
TRBD2 | TRBJ2-1 | TRBV11-2 | . | TGTGCCAGCAGGGATTTAGCGGGAGGGGCGGACAATGAGCAGTTCTTC | CASRDLAGGADNEQFF
. | TRBJ2-1 | TRBV5-1 | few | TGCGCCAGCAGAGAGGAACCTTACAATGAGCAGTTCTTC | CASREEPYNEQFF
TRBD1 | TRBJ1-2 | TRBV11-2 | few | TGTGCCAGCAGCGCCCCAGACAGGGGTTTCAACTATGGCTACACCTTC | CASSAPDRGFNYGYTF
. | TRBJ1-6 | TRBV27 | few | TGTGCCAGCAGTTTATTGACGGGGTTGCCGTATTCACCCCTCCACTTT | CASSLLTGLPYSPLHF
TRBD1 | TRBJ1-2 | TRBV29-1 | . | TGCAGCGCGCCCTCCGAGACAGGGGATGGCTACACCTTC | CSAPSETGDGYTF
TRBD2 | TRBJ2-3 | TRBV7-2 | few | TGTGCCAGCAGCCCACCAACTAGCGGGAGCACAGATACGCAGTATTTT | CASSPPTSGSTDTQYF